What follows describes a single T cell receptor beta chain. What it recognizes is unknown. A 5'RACE template-switching step, the method used to make TCR cDNA, added a universal primer site and UMIs. One entry per CDR3 protein, called by TCRdb with MiXCR from the 5' RACE reads. The sample carries approximately 300,000 distinct CDR3 sequences, around 6.8% recorded once. This entry is derived from a study of T cells after yellow fever vaccination. Whole-study context: Fractions containing few cells were prepared with SMART-Seq v4 Ultra Low Input. General observations from the study: Although most clonotypes did not, a small share appeared in both CD4 and CD8 compartments. Boosting was followed by the reappearance of most primary-vaccination clones (less than 98% CD4, under 90% CD8).

Trimming removed 2 bases from V and 4 bases from J, with 12 bases in between. There are 16 residues in the CDR3. Germline V gene sequence: CDR1 MNHEY, CDR2 SVGEGT. This clonotype originated in a man aged 18 to 29 who received the YFV17D yellow fever vaccine. V gene TRBV6-2 or TRBV6-3 combines with J gene TRBJ2-6, with D maybe TRBD1 (6 bases). The sample in question was PBMCs, obtained around 45 days after the first yellow fever vaccination. CDR3: CASSYPWGQGANVLTF. The CDR3 nucleotides are TGTGCCAGCAGTTACCCCTGGGGGCAAGGGGCCAACGTCCTGACTTTC.